The entry below describes one TCR beta chain. The entry originates in a study of blood T cell repertoires in COVID-19. Study details: Material from acute and convalescent COVID-19 was sourced from the United States, Italy and Spain.

Original data processing: By means of reference gene primer amplification, nucleated cell counts were estimated. The repertoire was sequenced with immunoSEQ multiplex PCR; TCRdb's copy has only in-frame clones and lacks some. V and J calls and clone size are copied from that table; D and trimming were computed from the DNA. The data contain 25,000 or so clones, around 94% of them seen just once; the ten biggest clones take up under 4.5%. Input material: peripheral blood. The origin of this receptor is a woman aged 50 to 65 with active COVID-19.

CDR3 residues: CASMQRGQGASTDTQYF. The CDR3, as DNA: TGCGCCAGCATGCAGCGGGGACAGGGGGCTAGCACAGATACGCAGTATTTT. J is TRBJ2-3 and V is TRBV5-1, with TRBD1 matching 12 bases. V dropped 6 bases and J dropped 0; count of bases not matched to a gene: 8. This CDR3 has 17 residues. Germline CDR1 reads SGHRS; CDR2 reads YFSETQ.